This T cell receptor beta chain was identified during a study of blood T cell repertoires in COVID-19. In the study overall: Specimens from acute and convalescent COVID-19 originated in the United States, Italy and Spain. T cells, B-cell-depleted T cells, or PBMCs provided the cDNA or gDNA that served as material.

Per the original data handling: Reference gene primer amplification yielded estimated nucleated cell counts. Sequencing was performed with immunoSEQ multiplex PCR; in TCRdb, only in-frame clones are kept and a portion is missing. Clonal size and the V and J genes are those of that table, whereas D and trimming came from the DNA. Of tens of thousands of clones listed, approximately 89% are singletons. This CDR3 has 17 amino acids. CDR1 is SGHDT, CDR2 YYEEEE, per germline. Germline trimming cut 0 bases from V and 0 bases from J; bases unmatched to any gene: 7. The chain employs TRBV5-6 and TRBJ1-1; 8 nucleotides agree with TRBD1. The TCR was taken from a human donor in a cohort sampled during active COVID-19. Sample: peripheral blood. CDR3 residues: CASSLEQGVFMNTEAFF. CDR3 nucleotide sequence: TGTGCCAGCAGCTTGGAACAGGGGGTGTTTATGAACACTGAAGCTTTCTTT. Complete variable domain (other parts from reference TRBV5-6 and TRBJ1-1): DAGVTQSPTHLIKTRGQQVTLRCSPKSGHDTVSWYQQALGQGPQFIFQYYEEEERQRGNFPDRFSGHQFPNYSSELNVNALLLGDSALYLCASSLEQGVFMNTEAFFGQGTRLTVV.